The sequence of this TCR beta chain was determined in a study of cytomegalovirus exposure and HLA in healthy donors. Study overall: There were 65 million to 85 million unique TCRs (from HLA-typed donors) in an early data release. The study placed approximately 81% of its approximately 400 genotyped donors in the Caucasian-associated ancestry cluster.

Overall study findings and caveats: DRB1 had the most TCR associations and HLA-C the fewest, a later analysis found, with rates varying by HLA locus. According to an earlier analysis, most TCR beta V segments yielded productive rearrangements about 87% or about 30% of the time.

Comment on this clone: Its specificity is not known.

Per the germline V gene, CDR1 is SQVTM and CDR2 is ANQGSEA. CDR3 length: 14 amino acids. V was clipped by 5 bases and J by 3 bases; unmatched bases: 9. With 60 Vbeta and 13 Jbeta primers, the PCR was carried out. Only in-frame clones appear in the TCRdb table, and some are missing; sequencing was by immunoSEQ multiplex PCR. The repertoire holds approximately 170,000 clones, with roughly four fifths as singletons. The rearrangement uses TRBV29-1 and TRBJ2-7; 8 nucleotides line up with TRBD2. Sequenced material: PBMCs. The receptor was isolated from a man aged 45-60 years in good health and CMV-seropositive. The CDR3 is CSVNGLAGNYEQYF. CDR3 coding DNA: TGCAGCGTTAATGGGTTAGCGGGAAACTACGAGCAGTACTTC.